Shown below are 5 T cell receptor beta chains from a single sample sequenced in a study of response to subunit inactivated influenza vaccine. TCRdb called the RT-PCR reads again in MiXCR, with one record for every CDR3 protein. There are hundreds of thousands of distinct CDR3 sequences in the sample; around a sixth occur only once, and roughly a tenth lies in the top ten. Sequencing used PBMCs from blood, obtained 5 days after vaccination. These receptors all come from a man over 45 who received an inactivated influenza vaccine.

This clonotype was seen a handful of times. The rearrangement uses TRBV27 and TRBJ2-1; 8 bases fit TRBD1. The trim removed 4 bases at V and 4 bases at J, leaving 6 bases unmatched. This CDR3 region has 15 residues. CDR1 and CDR2 (germline): MNHEY, SMNVEV (reference sequence). The CDR3 protein is CASSSGQAGYNEQFF. In DNA, the CDR3 is TGTGCCAGCAGTTCGGGACAGGCTGGGTACAATGAGCAGTTCTTC.

The chain employs TRBV29-1 and TRBJ1-2; D gene ambiguous. Germline V gene data show CDR1 as SQVTM and CDR2 as ANQGSEA. Trimming removed 3 bases from V and 3 bases from J, with 11 bases in between. CDR3 length: 13 amino acids. DNA of the CDR3: TGCAGCGTTGATTCCAGGACCGACTATGGCTACACCTTC. This sequence encodes CSVDSRTDYGYTF.

In this sample, this clonotype turned up once. J is TRBJ2-3 and V is TRBV20-1, with 7 bases identical to TRBD2. V shed 4 bases and J 0 bases; nucleotides not matched to a gene: 10. Germline V lookup: CDR1 DFQATT, CDR2 SNEGSKA (reference sequence). The CDR3 runs to 16 residues. The CDR3 coding sequence is TGCAGTGCTACTGAGCGACTAGCAGATAGCACAGATACGCAGTATTTT. This gives the protein CSATERLADSTDTQYF.

Only a few counts were recorded for this clonotype. V gene TRBV20-1 combines with J gene TRBJ1-1, with 7 bases that match TRBD1. The CDR3 extends over 13 amino acids. Germline V lookup: CDR1 DFQATT, CDR2 SNEGSKA (reference sequence). Trimming at V came to 0 bases and at J to 10 bases, leaving 8 bases not matched to a gene. CDR3 bases: TGCAGTGCTAGAGATACAGGGGTAGAGAGAGCTTTCTTT. This codes for CSARDTGVERAFF.

V usage is TRBV28 and J usage is TRBJ2-1; perhaps TRBD2 as D (9 bases). Trimming took 7 bases from V and 4 from J, leaving 26 bases between them. CDR1 MDHEN and CDR2 SYDVKM come from the germline V gene. The CDR3 is 18 amino acids. The CDR3 here is CASNDRGLLLAGYNEQFF. The CDR3 bases are TGTGCCAGCAACGACAGGGGTCTTTTACTAGCGGGTTACAATGAGCAGTTCTTC.